Sequencing of this TCR beta chain was carried out in a study of control samples from healthy donors and cancer patients. Trimming took 2 bases from V and 2 from J, leaving 10 bases between them. Germline V lookup: CDR1 SGHDT, CDR2 YYEEEE. This CDR3 comprises 14 residues. Generated by immunoSEQ multiplex PCR, the TCRdb table keeps only in-frame clones and is missing some. The data show 11,000 to 15,000 clones, 70% to 85% seen once. V and J are TRBV5-6 and TRBJ1-1; D call uncertain. The sample consisted of formalin-fixed, paraffin-embedded tissue. The receptor was derived from a female donor with lung cancer. The CDR3 DNA is TGTGCCAGCAGCTTTAGCGGACCCAACACTGAAGCTTTCTTT. It is translated as CASSFSGPNTEAFF.